The 6 T cell receptor beta chains listed next were all sequenced from one sample in a study of blood T cell repertoires in COVID-19. Data came from immunoSEQ multiplex PCR; TCRdb stores just in-frame clones and leaves some out. The sample lists about 250,000 clones, roughly 90% seen once, with under 3.5% in the top ten. The specimen was peripheral blood. Receptors were obtained from a young woman with active or convalescent COVID-19.

The CDR3 DNA follows: TGTGCCAGTAGTATGGCTAGCGGGGGCTACGAGCAGTACTTC. It is translated as CASSMASGGYEQYF. V usage is TRBV19 and J usage is TRBJ2-7, with 10 bases identical to TRBD2. The CDR3 consists of 14 residues. Per germline, CDR1 LNHDA and CDR2 SQIVND (reference sequence). The V gene end was trimmed by 3 bases and the J gene end by 3 bases; junction bases not matched to a gene: 2.

The chain uses TRBV20-1 and TRBJ1-5; D is possibly TRBD1 (5 bases). Germline V CDR1 and CDR2: DFQATT, SNEGSKA (reference sequence). The CDR3 runs 13 residues. Trimming stripped 3 bases from V and 15 bases from J, with 21 bases between. The CDR3 DNA reads as TGCAGTGCTAGTGGAGGGCCCGGGGACTTGAGGCATTTT. The encoded protein is CSASGGPGDLRHF.

This chain connects TRBV6-6 to TRBJ1-6; TRBD1 is a possible D gene (6 bases). The V gene lost 3 bases and the J gene lost 7 bases, with 16 bases spanning the gap. The germline gives CDR1 MNHNY, CDR2 SVGAGI (reference sequence). CDR3 size: 16 residues. The CDR3 loop is CASSYQLGALNSPLHF. The CDR3 DNA sequence: TGTGCCAGCAGTTATCAACTGGGGGCGCTAAATTCACCCCTCCACTTT.

The chain links TRBV6-6 to TRBJ2-3; 8 bases match TRBD2. The CDR3 runs 16 residues. The V segment lost 4 bases and the J segment 1 base; nucleotides outside the gene matches: 7. The germline gives CDR1 MNHNY, CDR2 SVGAGI (reference sequence). CDR3 nucleotides: TGTGCCAGCAGTTCCCTAGGGCGGGGGGGCACAGATACGCAGTATTTT. It specifies CASSSLGRGGTDTQYF.

This chain links TRBV10-3 with TRBJ1-4, with 8 bases matching TRBD1. CDR1 is ENHRY, CDR2 SYGVKD, per germline. This CDR3 contains 15 residues. V lost 1 base and J lost 8; bases outside the gene matches: 6. The CDR3 here is CAISEFGQGNEKLFF. In DNA, the CDR3 is TGTGCCATCAGTGAGTTCGGACAGGGAAACGAAAAACTGTTTTTT.

The gene calls are TRBV2 and TRBJ2-1; D call uncertain. The CDR3 sequence is 12 residues long. CDR1 and CDR2 (germline): SNHLY, FYNNEI. Trimming shortened V by 3 bases and J by 10 bases, and 10 bases separated the two germline ends. CDR3 coding DNA: TGTGCCAGCAGTGAGTTCCGGAGAGAGCAGTTCTTC. This encodes CASSEFRREQFF.